One T cell receptor beta chain is described in this entry. The antigen is unknown. CDR3 length equals 14 residues. J lost 15 bases, V lost 4 bases, and 11 bases had no gene match. Germline CDR1 is KGHDR and CDR2 is SFDVKD. The data originate from a study of T cell responses to AZD1222 COVID-19 vaccine. The protocol was immunoSEQ multiplex PCR, while the TCRdb copy is restricted to in-frame clones and leaves out a portion. The sample lists roughly 93,000 clones, roughly 90% occurring once. Study results and limitations: Nearly half of spike-specific TCRs reportedly target unmutated variant regions. Vaccine-associated CD4 TCRs spanned spike, dominant at 160-218 and 743-854.

J is TRBJ2-1 and V is TRBV24-1, with 10 bases fitting TRBD1. The sample here was peripheral blood, taken on day 0 of MenACWY control vaccination. The origin of this receptor is an adult in good health. Written as DNA, the CDR3 is TGTGCCACCAGTGACGCAAGGTACGGGACAGGGGCGTTCTTC. As protein: CATSDARYGTGAFF.